The next 22 T cell receptor beta chains were all read from a single sample in a study of shared clonotypes between healthy human individuals. Profiled with immunoSEQ multiplex PCR; TCRdb holds only in-frame clones, not every one. The table records around 1.5 million clones, around 98% of them present only once. Sequenced input: naive CD4+ T cells sorted from blood. Described subset: CD45RA+ positively selected. All receptors derive from a man in his thirties or forties in good health.

The rearrangement uses TRBV27 and TRBJ2-7, with 10 bases lining up with TRBD2. Germline V gene data show CDR1 as MNHEY and CDR2 as SMNVEV (reference sequence). The ends lost 9 bases at V and 0 bases at J; junction bases unmatched: 5. This CDR3 has 14 amino acids. The CDR3 here is CASSSGRFSYEQYF. Written as DNA, the CDR3 is TGTGCCAGTAGTAGCGGGAGGTTCTCCTACGAGCAGTACTTC.

This chain uses TRBV25-1 with TRBJ2-7, with 10 nucleotides matching TRBD1. With V trimmed by 5 bases and J by 2 bases, 9 bases remained unmatched. CDR1 and CDR2 (germline): MGHDK, SYGVNS. This CDR3 region has 16 residues. The CDR3 DNA reads TGTGCCAGCAGTTCACAACCGGGACAGGGGACCTACGAGCAGTACTTC. It translates to CASSSQPGQGTYEQYF.

The V call is TRBV11-3, the J call TRBJ2-1; possible D gene TRBD2, 6 bases. The germline gives CDR1 SGHNT, CDR2 YENEEA. V was clipped by 5 bases and J by 0 bases, with 14 bases between them. This CDR3 has 16 residues. In DNA form, the CDR3 reads TGTGCCAGCAGCCCATCTAGCGCCAGCTCCTACAATGAGCAGTTCTTC. Translating gives CASSPSSASSYNEQFF. The full variable domain, completed using reference TRBV11-3 and TRBJ2-1, is EAGVVQSPRYKIIEKKQPVAFWCNPISGHNTLYWYLQNLGQGPELLIRYENEEAVDDSQLPKDRFSAERLKGVDSTLKIQPAELGDSAVYLCASSPSSASSYNEQFFGPGTRLTVL.

The chain has TRBV5-4 and TRBJ2-3; the D is unclear. The CDR3 spans 12 residues. Germline CDR1 SGHNT, CDR2 YYREEE (reference sequence). V was shortened by 3 bases and J by 2 bases, with 4 bases between the two germline ends. DNA for the CDR3: TGTGCCAGCAGCTCCGTCACAGATACGCAGTATTTT. Translating gives CASSSVTDTQYF.

A word on this clone: The same CDR3 can be traced to other DNA sequences in this sample. This chain connects TRBV6-6 to TRBJ2-7; 8 positions match TRBD1. The J segment lost 2 bases and the V segment lost 6 bases, leaving 6 bases of the junction unmatched. CDR1 and CDR2 from the germline V gene are MNHNY and SVGAGI (reference sequence). There are 14 residues in the CDR3. CDR3 bases: TGTGCCAGCAGATCCGGGACAGGTACCTACGAGCAGTACTTC. Translated, it gives CASRSGTGTYEQYF.

The J gene is TRBJ2-7, the V gene TRBV11-2; D assignment may be TRBD1 or TRBD2 (5 bases each). The V and J ends lost 5 bases and 4 bases respectively, with 21 bases between them. From germline, CDR1 is SGHAT and CDR2 FQNNGV. CDR3 length equals 16 residues. This chain's CDR3 is CASSSKTRDGDYEQYF. The CDR3 nucleotides are TGTGCCAGCAGCAGTAAGACCCGGGACGGAGATTACGAGCAGTACTTC.

The J gene is TRBJ2-7, the V gene TRBV11-2; 7 bases line up with TRBD1. Germline loops: CDR1 SGHAT, CDR2 FQNNGV. The CDR3 length is 17 residues. V shed 0 bases and J 3 bases; nucleotides not matched to a gene: 11. The CDR3 region is CASSLDPSGTAFYEQYF. In DNA, the CDR3 is TGTGCCAGCAGCTTAGACCCCTCAGGGACAGCGTTCTACGAGCAGTACTTC.

V usage is TRBV7-8 and J usage is TRBJ1-1; D is unresolved. V was clipped by 0 bases and J by 7 bases, with 12 bases between them. This CDR3 is built from 14 residues. Germline-derived CDR1 and CDR2 are SGHVS and FQNEAQ. In DNA form, the CDR3 reads TGTGCCAGCAGCTTAGCGGGATTCCTAGGTGAAGCTTTCTTT. This translates into CASSLAGFLGEAFF.

This sequence joins TRBV2 and TRBJ2-1; D ambiguous. V lost 5 bases to trimming and J lost 10 bases, with 9 bases between them. The germline V gene encodes CDR1 SNHLY and CDR2 FYNNEI. The CDR3 is 11 amino acids. CDR3 nucleotides: TGTGCCAGCAGTCTGGTATTCGAGCAGTTCTTC. Its translation is CASSLVFEQFF. The complete variable domain, with remaining parts taken from reference TRBV2 and TRBJ2-1, reads EPEVTQTPSHQVTQMGQEVILRCVPISNHLYFYWYRQILGQKVEFLVSFYNNEISEKSEIFDDQFSVERPDGSNFTLKIRSTKLEDSAMYFCASSLVFEQFFGPGTRLTVL.

The chain is built from TRBV5-6 and TRBJ2-1, with 12 bases fitting TRBD2. The CDR3 is 15 amino acids. Germline CDR1 SGHDT, CDR2 YYEEEE. V gave up 4 bases and J gave up 10 bases; unmatched junction bases: 9. The CDR3 protein is CASSPRLAGAHEQFF. The DNA for the CDR3 is TGTGCCAGCAGCCCGAGACTAGCGGGAGCGCACGAGCAGTTCTTC. Variable domain in full (rest from reference TRBV5-6 and TRBJ2-1): DAGVTQSPTHLIKTRGQQVTLRCSPKSGHDTVSWYQQALGQGPQFIFQYYEEEERQRGNFPDRFSGHQFPNYSSELNVNALLLGDSALYLCASSPRLAGAHEQFFGPGTRLTVL.

The CDR3 sequence: CASSLVSGSEQYF. The CDR3 coding sequence is TGTGCCAGCAGCTTAGTTAGCGGGAGCGAGCAGTACTTC. The V and J genes are TRBV7-2 and TRBJ2-7; the match to TRBD2 covers 9 bases. V trimming: 1 base; J trimming: 6 bases; junction bases outside the gene matches: 1. Looked up from germline, CDR1 is SGHTA and CDR2 is FQGNSA. There are 13 residues in the CDR3. The full variable domain, its missing parts supplied by reference TRBV7-2 and TRBJ2-7, is GAGVSQSPSNKVTEKGKDVELRCDPISGHTALYWYRQSLGQGLEFLIYFQGNSAPDKSGLPSDRFSAERTGGSVSTLTIQRTQQEDSAVYLCASSLVSGSEQYFGPGTRLTVT.

The V and J genes are TRBV27 and TRBJ1-2; TRBD1 agrees at 9 bases. Germline CDR1 MNHEY, CDR2 SMNVEV (reference sequence). This CDR3 region has 16 residues. V gave up 10 bases and J gave up 3 bases; unmatched junction bases: 15. CDR3 region: CATSTGGVAADYGYTF. CDR3 nucleotides: TGTGCCACCTCGACAGGGGGGGTTGCGGCGGACTATGGCTACACCTTC.

In its sample, this clone was seen once. Within the sample, other DNA sequences also encode this same CDR3. The J gene is TRBJ2-7, the V gene TRBV7-2; no reliable D call. Germline V gene lookup returns CDR1 SGHTA and CDR2 FQGNSA. V lost 5 bases, J lost 2 bases, and 10 bases lay in between. The CDR3 runs 13 residues. This CDR3 is CASSPDPAYEQYF. DNA for the CDR3: TGTGCCAGCAGCCCGGACCCGGCCTACGAGCAGTACTTC. Together with reference TRBV7-2 and TRBJ2-7, the CDR3 gives the full variable domain: GAGVSQSPSNKVTEKGKDVELRCDPISGHTALYWYRQSLGQGLEFLIYFQGNSAPDKSGLPSDRFSAERTGGSVSTLTIQRTQQEDSAVYLCASSPDPAYEQYFGPGTRLTVT.

The V and J genes are TRBV6-5 and TRBJ2-5, with TRBD1 matching over 7 bases. V lost 6 bases, J lost 2 bases, and 9 bases stayed unmatched. Germline V gene sequence: CDR1 MNHEY, CDR2 SVGAGI. This CDR3 has 15 residues. CDR3 residues: CASRKRGTVQETQYF. CDR3 nucleotides: TGTGCCAGCAGAAAAAGAGGGACAGTTCAAGAGACCCAGTACTTC.

The chain is built from TRBV18 and TRBJ1-2, with D possibly matching TRBD1 (6 bases). Germline V gene sequence: CDR1 KGHSH, CDR2 LQKENI. The CDR3 runs 14 residues. V was trimmed by 4 bases and J by 2 bases, leaving 11 bases between them. The CDR3 loop is CASSLYRENYGYTF. DNA of the CDR3: TGTGCCAGCTCACTGTACAGGGAGAACTATGGCTACACCTTC. The full variable domain, in which reference TRBV18 and TRBJ1-2 provide the parts outside the CDR3, is NAGVMQNPRHLVRRRGQEARLRCSPMKGHSHVYWYRQLPEEGLKFMVYLQKENIIDESGMPKERFSAEFPKEGPSILRIQQVVRGDSAAYFCASSLYRENYGYTFGSGTRLTVV.

The chain combines TRBV5-3 with TRBJ2-7, with D possibly being TRBD1 (6 bases). TRBV5-3 qualifies as an ORF whose function is uncertain. The CDR3 is 15 amino acids. The germline V and J ends were trimmed by 0 bases and 3 bases, with 13 bases remaining between them. The CDR3 loop is CARSLAAKGDYEQYF. The CDR3 DNA follows: TGTGCCAGAAGCTTGGCGGCAAAGGGGGACTACGAGCAGTACTTC.

The genes are TRBV7-6 and TRBJ1-2, with D possibly TRBD1 on 5 matching bases. The V and J ends lost 5 bases and 0 bases respectively, with 13 bases between them. Germline loops: CDR1 SGHVS, CDR2 FNYEAQ. CDR3 length equals 15 residues. The CDR3 DNA follows: TGTGCCAGCAGCCCTGGTGGGACCCCTAACTATGGCTACACCTTC. It specifies CASSPGGTPNYGYTF. Using reference TRBV7-6 and TRBJ1-2 for the parts outside the CDR3, the full variable domain is GAGVSQSPRYKVTKRGQDVALRCDPISGHVSLYWYRQALGQGPEFLTYFNYEAQQDKSGLPNDRFSAERPEGSISTLTIQRTEQRDSAMYRCASSPGGTPNYGYTFGSGTRLTVV.

On this clone itself: This may be a read error: a much more frequent sequence differs by one nucleotide. V usage is TRBV6-5 and J usage is TRBJ2-7; TRBD1 agrees at 11 bases. The germline CDR1 and CDR2 sequences are MNHEY and SVGAGI. The CDR3 is 14 residues long. Trimming cost V 5 bases and J 3 bases; bases outside gene matches: 3. CDR3 loop: CASSAGTGGYEQYF. CDR3 bases: TGTGCCAGCAGTGCCGGGACAGGGGGCTACGAGCAGTACTTC.

This clone was picked up one time. V is TRBV18 and J is TRBJ1-2, with unresolved D. The CDR3 runs to 15 residues. Germline values: CDR1 KGHSH, CDR2 LQKENI. Trimming took off 3 bases at V and 8 bases at J, with 19 bases between the two ends. The CDR3 region has the DNA TGTGCCAGCTCACCCACGGCAGACTTGATGCGGGGCTACACCTTC. Translated, it gives CASSPTADLMRGYTF.

This chain links TRBV28 with TRBJ2-5; the D call may be TRBD1 or TRBD2 (5 bases each). Trimming cost V 5 bases and J 5 bases, with 15 bases left between them. Germline values: CDR1 MDHEN, CDR2 SYDVKM. There are 14 residues in the CDR3. The CDR3 reads CASSLGPGRETQYF. The CDR3 coding sequence is TGTGCCAGCAGTCTAGGCCCGGGACGGGAGACCCAGTACTTC.

V gene TRBV27 combines with J gene TRBJ2-2, with 12 bases aligning to TRBD2. The CDR3 consists of 20 residues. The V gene's germline CDR1 is MNHEY and CDR2 SMNVEV (reference sequence). Trimming took 6 bases from V and 0 from J; bases not matched to a gene: 14. The CDR3 nucleotides read TGTGCCAGCAGAGGATCTGGACTAGCGGGAACTACCCCGAACACCGGGGAGCTGTTTTTT. This sequence encodes CASRGSGLAGTTPNTGELFF.

The chain combines TRBV27 with TRBJ2-5, with TRBD1 identical over 9 bases. The junction had 9 bases not matched to a gene; V was cut back by 4 bases and J by 3 bases. This CDR3 has 16 residues. Germline V CDR1 and CDR2: MNHEY, SMNVEV (reference sequence). In DNA form, the CDR3 reads TGTGCCAGCAGTTCCCGGGGTAGGGACAGGGAAGAGACCCAGTACTTC. Translation: CASSSRGRDREETQYF.